Below, 25 T cell receptor beta chains from the same sample are listed, as sequenced in a study of blood T cell repertoires in COVID-19. Here immunoSEQ multiplex PCR was the method, and the copy in TCRdb shows in-frame clones only, minus some. The repertoire holds around 200,000 clones, with roughly 89% as singletons. Input material: peripheral blood. These receptors were collected from a man aged 60-69 years who had recovered from COVID-19.

The V gene is TRBV29-1, the J gene TRBJ2-1; 11 bases are a match to TRBD1. The J segment lost 3 bases and the V segment lost 4 bases, leaving 2 bases of the junction unmatched. This CDR3 is built from 14 residues. The germline V gene has CDR1 SQVTM and CDR2 ANQGSEA. The CDR3 sequence is CSVAGQGDYNEQFF. CDR3 nucleotide sequence: TGCAGCGTTGCGGGACAGGGGGACTACAATGAGCAGTTCTTC.

The chain combines TRBV28 with TRBJ1-6; the match to TRBD1 covers 9 bases. Germline CDR1 is MDHEN and CDR2 is SYDVKM. CDR3 length: 14 residues. Losses at the gene ends were 7 bases for V and 12 bases for J; bases not matched to a gene: 10. The CDR3 reads CASTSGQGLIPLHF. CDR3 DNA sequence: TGTGCCAGCACCAGCGGACAGGGGTTAATACCCCTCCACTTT. Full variable domain (outside the CDR3, taken from reference TRBV28 and TRBJ1-6): DVKVTQSSRYLVKRTGEKVFLECVQDMDHENMFWYRQDPGLGLRLIYFSYDVKMKEKGDIPEGYSVSREKKERFSLILESASTNQTSMYLCASTSGQGLIPLHFGNGTRLTVT.

The genes are TRBV19 and TRBJ1-2; D is possibly TRBD1 (6 bases). In germline, CDR1 is LNHDA, CDR2 SQIVND (reference sequence). The CDR3 totals 15 residues. V was shortened by 0 bases and J by 6 bases, with 14 bases between the two germline ends. This CDR3 is CASSIDQWTAHGYTF. The CDR3 DNA sequence: TGTGCCAGTAGTATAGATCAGTGGACAGCCCATGGCTACACCTTC.

The gene calls are TRBV7-2 and TRBJ2-1, with D maybe TRBD1 (6 bases). CDR3 length: 14 amino acids. Trimming shortened V by 3 bases and J by 8 bases, and 14 bases separated the two germline ends. CDR1 is SGHTA and CDR2 is FQGNSA in the germline V gene. The DNA for the CDR3 is TGTGCCAGCAGCTTGGGACACCCGAGGGATGAGCAGTTCTTC. This encodes CASSLGHPRDEQFF.

The CDR3 loop reads CASSPSGGPRFIGTQYF. CDR3 bases: TGTGCCAGCAGCCCCTCCGGGGGGCCTAGATTCATAGGTACGCAGTATTTT. The chain carries TRBV11-2 and TRBJ2-3; D might be TRBD2 (7 bases). The germline V gene has CDR1 SGHAT and CDR2 FQNNGV. This CDR3 has 17 amino acids. Trimming removed 5 bases from V and 8 bases from J, with 26 bases in between.

This chain links TRBV6-5 with TRBJ1-3; 7 nucleotides agree with TRBD1. From germline, CDR1 is MNHEY and CDR2 SVGAGI. With 6 bases clipped from V and 0 bases from J, the junction kept 2 bases outside the gene matches. The CDR3 length is 14 residues. CDR3 sequence reads: CASSAGGSGNTIYF. CDR3 sequence (DNA): TGTGCCAGCAGCGCAGGGGGCTCTGGAAACACCATATATTTT.

The chain carries TRBV7-9 and TRBJ2-1; D may be TRBD2 (6 bases). CDR1 and CDR2 (germline): SEHNR, FQNEAQ (reference sequence). Trimming took 2 bases from V and 3 from J, leaving 11 bases between them. There are 15 residues in the CDR3. The CDR3 spells CASSLPGLVYNEQFF. CDR3 nucleotide sequence: TGTGCCAGCAGCTTACCGGGACTGGTCTACAATGAGCAGTTCTTC.

This clone appeared a few times. The J gene is TRBJ2-7, the V gene TRBV4-2; tentatively, D is TRBD1 (5 bases). Trimming pared 0 bases from V and 6 bases from J, leaving 6 bases between. This CDR3 contains 12 residues. CDR1 and CDR2 (germline): LGHNA, YNFKEQ. The CDR3 DNA reads TGTGCCAGCAGCCAAGACAGGGTCGAGCAGTACTTC. The encoded protein is CASSQDRVEQYF.

This clone has just a few counts. J is TRBJ1-2 and V is TRBV7-9; TRBD1 matches at 8 bases. Per germline, CDR1 SEHNR and CDR2 FQNEAQ (reference sequence). This CDR3 has 13 residues. With V trimmed by 5 bases and J by 8 bases, 7 bases remained unmatched. The CDR3 DNA is TGTGCCAGCAGCCCAGACAGGGGCCGGGGCTACACCTTC. Translated, it gives CASSPDRGRGYTF.

The chain is built from TRBV18 and TRBJ2-5; 9 bases map to TRBD2. The length of the CDR3 is 13 residues. From germline, CDR1 is KGHSH and CDR2 LQKENI. Trimming at V came to 3 bases and at J to 7 bases, leaving 3 bases not matched to a gene. The CDR3 reads CASSPGTSRTQYF. The CDR3 bases are TGTGCCAGCTCACCGGGGACTAGCCGGACCCAGTACTTC.

The gene calls are TRBV9 and TRBJ1-2, with a weak D call TRBD1 (6 bases). Germline V gives CDR1 SGDLS, CDR2 YYNGEE. Trimming removed 3 bases from V and 2 bases from J, with 17 bases in between. This CDR3 comprises 16 residues. DNA for the CDR3: TGTGCCAGCAGCGGAGGGATCAGGGGCCACAACTATGGCTACACCTTC. It codes for CASSGGIRGHNYGYTF.

The chain combines TRBV6-6 with TRBJ2-3; 10 nucleotides align to TRBD1. The junction had 3 bases not matched to a gene; V was cut back by 2 bases and J by 4 bases. The CDR3 spans 15 residues. CDR1 and CDR2 (germline): MNHNY, SVGAGI (reference sequence). CDR3 loop: CASSYGTGVADTQYF. DNA for the CDR3: TGTGCCAGCAGTTACGGGACAGGGGTGGCAGATACGCAGTATTTT.

A word on this clone: One end of the junction is discordant with germline, which a read error may explain. The chain carries TRBV5-1 and TRBJ2-7; tentatively, D is TRBD2 (5 bases). Germline lookup yields CDR1 SGHRS and CDR2 YFSETQ. The CDR3 covers 16 residues. CDR3 nucleotide sequence: TGCGCCAGCAGTCCCCTTTCGTCTAGCTCGGGTCGGATCGTGTCCTTC. Protein: CASSPLSSSSGRIVSF.

This chain connects TRBV5-1 to TRBJ1-2; no reliable D call. This CDR3 contains 14 residues. V gave up 4 bases and J gave up 1 base, with 11 bases separating them. The germline gives CDR1 SGHRS, CDR2 YFSETQ. CDR3 residues: CASSPDGDNYGYTF. CDR3 DNA sequence: TGCGCCAGCAGCCCCGACGGAGATAACTATGGCTACACCTTC.

The rearrangement links TRBV29-1 to TRBJ2-7; no reliable D call. This CDR3 has 13 residues. Per germline, CDR1 SQVTM and CDR2 ANQGSEA. Between the trimmed V and J ends, which lost 4 bases and 6 bases, there was a span of 16 bases. The DNA of the CDR3 is TGCAGCGTTGGTGAGGCCTCTTCGGCCGAGCAGTACTTC. Its protein is CSVGEASSAEQYF.

CDR3 sequence: CASSPTGLGTEAFF. The DNA for the CDR3 is TGTGCCAGTAGTCCAACGGGTTTGGGCACTGAAGCTTTCTTT. The chain recombines TRBV19 with TRBJ1-1; D is undetermined. This CDR3 is built from 14 residues. V lost 5 bases and J lost 4, with 14 bases in between. Germline V lookup: CDR1 LNHDA, CDR2 SQIVND (reference sequence). Full variable domain (rest looked up from reference TRBV19 and TRBJ1-1): DGGITQSPKYLFRKEGQNVTLSCEQNLNHDAMYWYRQDPGQGLRLIYYSQIVNDFQKGDIAEGYSVSREKKESFPLTVTSAQKNPTAFYLCASSPTGLGTEAFFGQGTRLTVV.

The J gene is TRBJ1-1, the V gene TRBV7-9, with TRBD1 identical over 9 bases. The CDR3 totals 16 residues. With V trimmed by 5 bases and J by 6 bases, 13 bases remained unmatched. Germline V CDR1 and CDR2: SEHNR, FQNEAQ (reference sequence). CDR3 bases: TGTGCCAGCAGCCAAATCCCCGGGACAGGGTTATCTGAAGCTTTCTTT. It specifies CASSQIPGTGLSEAFF. Looking up the rest from reference TRBV7-9 and TRBJ1-1 gives the full variable domain: DTGVSQNPRHKITKRGQNVTFRCDPISEHNRLYWYRQTLGQGPEFLTYFQNEAQLEKSRLLSDRFSAERPKGSFSTLEIQRTEQGDSAMYLCASSQIPGTGLSEAFFGQGTRLTVV.

The chain recombines TRBV24-1 with TRBJ2-1; 8 nucleotides agree with TRBD2. CDR3 size: 13 residues. Germline-derived CDR1 and CDR2 are KGHDR and SFDVKD. Trimming at V came to 9 bases and at J to 4 bases, leaving 4 bases not matched to a gene. CDR3 in DNA: TGTGCCACCGGGACTAGTCTATACAATGAGCAGTTCTTC. It translates to CATGTSLYNEQFF.

The chain employs TRBV7-9 and TRBJ2-5, with 10 positions matching TRBD1. Unmatched junction bases numbered 3, after V lost 6 bases and J lost 2 bases. CDR1 is SEHNR and CDR2 is FQNEAQ in the germline V gene (reference sequence). The CDR3 has 14 amino acids. CDR3 loop: CASRSGQGQETQYF. CDR3 nucleotide sequence: TGTGCCAGCAGGTCGGGACAGGGGCAAGAGACCCAGTACTTC.

In its sample, this clone was seen a few times. The J gene is TRBJ2-7, the V gene TRBV6-1; 10 nucleotides agree with TRBD1. Germline values: CDR1 MNHNS, CDR2 SASEGT. The CDR3 covers 15 residues. J was trimmed by 3 bases and V by 2 bases; bases with no gene match: 4. The CDR3 sequence is CASSETGTGVYEQYF. CDR3 nucleotides: TGTGCCAGCAGTGAAACTGGGACAGGGGTCTACGAGCAGTACTTC.

A word on this clone: The junction does not match germline at one end; this may be a read error. The J gene is TRBJ1-6, the V gene TRBV5-1; the match to TRBD1 covers 8 bases. The CDR3 runs to 16 residues. Germline V gene data show CDR1 as SGHRS and CDR2 as YFSETQ. CDR3 DNA sequence: TGCGCCAGCAGCTTGGGCGGACAGGGCTTTAATCCACCCCTCCACTTT. Translating it yields CASSLGGQGFNPPLHF.

The chain's CDR3 is CASSLESSGRAYEQYF. DNA of the CDR3: TGTGCCAGCAGCTTAGAATCTAGCGGGAGGGCCTACGAGCAGTACTTC. The genes are TRBV11-2 and TRBJ2-7, with TRBD2 matching 12 bases. The CDR3 totals 16 residues. The ends lost 0 bases at V and 2 bases at J; junction bases unmatched: 2. Germline assignment: CDR1 SGHAT and CDR2 FQNNGV.

V gene TRBV7-8 combines with J gene TRBJ1-2; D remains unclear. The CDR3 sequence is 12 residues long. Germline CDR1 is SGHVS and CDR2 is FQNEAQ. V was shortened by 1 base and J by 5 bases, with 5 bases between the two germline ends. The CDR3 loop reads CASSLVEYGYTF. The CDR3 DNA reads as TGTGCCAGCAGCTTAGTAGAATATGGCTACACCTTC.

In regard to this clone: Within the sample, other DNA sequences also encode this same CDR3. The chain employs TRBV18 and TRBJ1-3; 9 bases agree with TRBD1. The CDR3 spans 14 residues. The trim removed 3 bases at V and 7 bases at J, leaving 4 bases unmatched. Per germline, CDR1 KGHSH and CDR2 LQKENI. CDR3 region: CASSPGQGGNTIYF. The CDR3 coding sequence is TGTGCCAGCTCACCGGGACAGGGTGGCAACACCATATATTTT.

The V call is TRBV30, the J call TRBJ1-2; D unresolved. The CDR3 extends over 11 amino acids. V lost 4 bases to trimming and J lost 5 bases, with 8 bases between them. CDR1 GTSNPN and CDR2 SVGIG come from the germline V gene (reference sequence). The DNA of the CDR3 is TGTGCCTGGAATCCGAGTTATGGCTACACCTTC. Its translation: CAWNPSYGYTF.